The 10 T cell receptor beta chains given below trace back to one sample, sequenced in a study of cytomegalovirus exposure and HLA in healthy donors. 13 Jbeta primers and 60 Vbeta primers were used for the PCR. TCRdb keeps only in-frame clones here, not all; method: immunoSEQ multiplex PCR. The profile covers around 120,000 clones, with about three quarters appearing a single time and 0.85% to 1.3% taken by the ten largest. Sample: PBMCs. The receptors were sampled from a human donor in good health.

This CDR3 is CASSYYSGELFF. The CDR3 DNA follows: TGTGCCAGCAGTTACTATAGCGGGGAGCTGTTTTTT. The chain combines TRBV6-5 with TRBJ2-2; D call uncertain. V lost 1 base to trimming and J lost 7 bases, with 4 bases between them. This CDR3 spans 12 amino acids. From germline, CDR1 is MNHEY and CDR2 SVGAGI.

The J gene is TRBJ2-2, the V gene TRBV6-5, with TRBD1 as a possible D gene (5 bases). Germline CDR1 and CDR2: MNHEY and SVGAGI. The CDR3 covers 14 residues. The V and J ends lost 5 bases and 4 bases respectively, with 11 bases between them. The chain's CDR3 is CASSKGYGTGELFF. DNA of the CDR3: TGTGCCAGCAGTAAGGGGTACGGCACCGGGGAGCTGTTTTTT.

The chain employs TRBV18 and TRBJ2-5; maybe TRBD1 (5 bases). The CDR3 covers 17 residues. The V and J ends lost 3 bases and 3 bases respectively, with 20 bases between them. Germline-derived CDR1 and CDR2 are KGHSH and LQKENI. The CDR3 sequence: CASSPFQGTTKEETQYF. The CDR3 region has the DNA TGTGCCAGCTCACCCTTCCAGGGTACAACCAAAGAAGAGACCCAGTACTTC.

V gene TRBV21-1 combines with J gene TRBJ2-3; the table calls TRBD1, which could not be checked here. TRBV21-1 is classified as a pseudogene. This CDR3 region has 16 residues. CDR3 in DNA: TGTGCCAGCAGCTTCATCACAGGCCACCGCACAGATACGCAGTATTTT. It specifies CASSFITGHRTDTQYF.

This clone was recorded only once. This chain links TRBV19 with TRBJ1-2; D gene ambiguous. Trimming removed 7 bases from V and 7 bases from J, with 13 bases in between. CDR3 length: 12 residues. Germline V lookup: CDR1 LNHDA, CDR2 SQIVND (reference sequence). The CDR3 DNA reads as TGTGCCAGTATGGTTCGCGAAGCTGGCTACACCTTC. Its translation is CASMVREAGYTF.

In regard to this clone: At the DNA level, this CDR3 is encoded by other sequences in the same sample as well. The chain combines TRBV5-1 with TRBJ1-1; 8 bases align to TRBD1. This CDR3 has 12 residues. With V trimmed by 4 bases and J by 8 bases, 4 bases remained unmatched. CDR1 SGHRS and CDR2 YFSETQ come from the germline V gene. This chain's CDR3 is CASSATGAEAFF. The DNA for the CDR3 is TGCGCCAGCAGCGCGACAGGGGCCGAAGCTTTCTTT.

The chain recombines TRBV5-6 with TRBJ2-3; tentative D call: TRBD2 (6 bases). The CDR3 consists of 16 residues. Germline CDR1 is SGHDT and CDR2 is YYEEEE. V lost 6 bases, J lost 4 bases, and 21 bases lay in between. This CDR3 reads CASIMMTRGPADTQYF. The CDR3 coding sequence is TGTGCCAGCATCATGATGACTAGAGGTCCCGCAGATACGCAGTATTTT.

The chain couples TRBV11-2 to TRBJ2-7; perhaps TRBD1 as D (5 bases). The V gene's germline CDR1 is SGHAT and CDR2 FQNNGV. This CDR3 spans 13 amino acids. The ends were cut back, 0 bases at V and 6 bases at J, with 9 bases in the middle. The CDR3 bases are TGTGCCAGCAGCTTAGACAGGGAACGCGAGCAGTACTTC. This gives the protein CASSLDREREQYF.

DNA of the CDR3: TGTGCCAGCAGTGGGCCGACTATCTACAATGAGCAGTTCTTC. It specifies CASSGPTIYNEQFF. The V call is TRBV2, the J call TRBJ2-1; a possible D gene is TRBD2 (5 bases). CDR3 length: 14 residues. Germline V gene sequence: CDR1 SNHLY, CDR2 FYNNEI. The V and J ends lost 4 bases and 3 bases respectively, with 10 bases between them.

V gene TRBV6-6 combines with J gene TRBJ1-2; 7 nucleotides agree with TRBD1. The V segment lost 6 bases and the J segment 5 bases; nucleotides outside the gene matches: 9. The CDR3 runs to 14 residues. Germline V gene lookup returns CDR1 MNHNY and CDR2 SVGAGI (reference sequence). In nucleotides, the CDR3 is TGTGCCAGCAGACACGAACAGGGGAGATATGGCTACACCTTC. Its translation: CASRHEQGRYGYTF.